The 27 T cell receptor beta chains below all came from one sample that was sequenced in a study of blood T cell repertoires in COVID-19. Some clones are missing from TCRdb's copy, which holds only in-frame ones; the method was immunoSEQ multiplex PCR. The sample includes some 100,000 clones, roughly 80% of them seen just once. The material sequenced was peripheral blood. Every receptor here comes from a man aged 65 to 85 with active or convalescent COVID-19.

This sequence joins TRBV9 and TRBJ2-1; 16 nucleotides match TRBD2. The ends lost 0 bases at V and 5 bases at J; junction bases unmatched: 20. This CDR3 is built from 23 residues. Germline CDR1 reads SGDLS; CDR2 reads YYNGEE. CDR3 DNA sequence: TGTGCCAGCAGCGTAGACGTGGGGGTCGGGACTAGCGGGAGGGTGTCCCGCGACAATGAGCAGTTCTTC. Its protein product is CASSVDVGVGTSGRVSRDNEQFF.

The chain joins TRBV7-3 to TRBJ2-3; maybe TRBD2 (5 bases). CDR1 SGHTA and CDR2 FQGTGA come from the germline V gene. The V end was cut by 5 bases, the J end by 0 bases, with 15 bases between. The CDR3 contains 16 residues. The CDR3 DNA sequence: TGTGCCAGCAGCCCGAGAGGGCCGCCAAGCACAGATACGCAGTATTTT. This translates into CASSPRGPPSTDTQYF.

The V and J genes are TRBV27 and TRBJ1-5, with 8 nucleotides matching TRBD1. There are 15 residues in the CDR3. Germline V gives CDR1 MNHEY, CDR2 SMNVEV (reference sequence). Trimming removed 5 bases from V and 4 bases from J; junction bases left unmatched: 7. As DNA, the CDR3 is TGTGCCAGCAGTCGTACAGGGGGAGGTAATCAGCCCCAGCATTTT. Encoded protein: CASSRTGGGNQPQHF.

The J gene is TRBJ1-3, the V gene TRBV28; tentatively, D is TRBD1 (5 bases). This CDR3 region has 16 residues. Trimming stripped 4 bases from V and 4 bases from J, with 17 bases between. The germline V gene has CDR1 MDHEN and CDR2 SYDVKM. For the CDR3, the DNA is TGTGCCAGCAGTTCGGGTTCGGGGGTGGTCGGAAACACCATATATTTT. This codes for CASSSGSGVVGNTIYF.

The V gene is TRBV24-1, the J gene TRBJ2-5; 9 bases line up with TRBD2. Trimming cost V 3 bases and J 5 bases; bases outside gene matches: 9. CDR1 is KGHDR, CDR2 SFDVKD, per germline. This CDR3 spans 16 amino acids. The CDR3 nucleotides are TGTGCCACCAGTGATCTCGGGCTAGCGGGAATTGAGACCCAGTACTTC. Translation: CATSDLGLAGIETQYF.

This chain connects TRBV24-1 to TRBJ1-1, with D unresolved. Trimming stripped 5 bases from V and 0 bases from J, with 6 bases between. CDR3 length equals 13 residues. The V gene's germline CDR1 is KGHDR and CDR2 SFDVKD. CDR3 sequence reads: CATSVGMNTEAFF. Here the CDR3 DNA reads TGTGCCACCAGTGTGGGCATGAACACTGAAGCTTTCTTT.

This clone was observed a handful of times. The chain carries TRBV11-2 and TRBJ1-3; D is perhaps TRBD1 (6 bases). The CDR3 covers 15 residues. V was clipped by 5 bases and J by 4 bases, with 15 bases between them. Germline V gene lookup returns CDR1 SGHAT and CDR2 FQNNGV. This CDR3 reads CASSAAGTLGNTIYF. As DNA, the CDR3 is TGTGCCAGCAGCGCCGCCGGGACACTCGGAAACACCATATATTTT.

The J gene is TRBJ1-1, the V gene TRBV27; D not certain. V was cut by 4 bases and J by 4 bases, with 19 bases left in between. The germline CDR1 and CDR2 sequences are MNHEY and SMNVEV (reference sequence). CDR3 length: 16 residues. CDR3 bases: TGTGCCAGCAGTTCGACCCCGACGGGGTGGGCCACTGAAGCTTTCTTT. Amino acid sequence: CASSSTPTGWATEAFF.

This clone was found once. The chain combines TRBV28 with TRBJ1-6; D is ambiguous. This CDR3 contains 12 residues. Germline assignment: CDR1 MDHEN and CDR2 SYDVKM. V lost 7 bases, J lost 9 bases, and 10 bases lay in between. The CDR3 DNA is TGTGCCAGCATTTCAAGTAGTTCACCCCTCCACTTT. Residues: CASISSSSPLHF.

The chain couples TRBV5-6 to TRBJ2-1, with D possibly being TRBD2 (5 bases). Germline CDR1 SGHDT, CDR2 YYEEEE. V dropped 2 bases and J dropped 8 bases, with 20 bases sitting between them. This CDR3 has 16 residues. CDR3 in DNA: TGTGCCAGCAGCTTACGTCCTAAGACCCCGAGGGATGAGCAGTTCTTC. It translates to CASSLRPKTPRDEQFF.

V and J are TRBV25-1 and TRBJ2-7, with D maybe TRBD2 (7 bases). V was clipped by 8 bases and J by 9 bases, with 23 bases between them. The CDR3 runs 14 residues. Germline V lookup: CDR1 MGHDK, CDR2 SYGVNS. CDR3 nucleotide sequence: TGTGCCAGCTCCGAGGCAGGGAGGGGGGTCGGGCAGTACTTC. It is translated as CASSEAGRGVGQYF.

This chain connects TRBV3-1 (or the pseudogene TRBV3-2) to TRBJ2-1; D gene unclear. The germline gives CDR1 LGHDT, CDR2 YNNKEL (reference sequence). There are 14 residues in the CDR3. The ends were cut back, 8 bases at V and 4 bases at J, with 15 bases in the middle. The CDR3 protein is CASLPFAVYNEQFF. The DNA for the CDR3 is TGTGCCAGCCTTCCTTTTGCAGTATACAATGAGCAGTTCTTC.

V usage is TRBV5-1 and J usage is TRBJ1-1, with TRBD1 matching over 8 bases. This CDR3 is 13 amino acids long. V lost 5 bases and J lost 6; bases outside the gene matches: 6. Germline V gene lookup returns CDR1 SGHRS and CDR2 YFSETQ. This CDR3 reads CASSGTGSPEAFF. The CDR3 nucleotides are TGCGCCAGCAGTGGGACAGGTTCTCCTGAAGCTTTCTTT.

V and J are TRBV5-1 and TRBJ1-1; maybe TRBD1 (6 bases). The germline V gene encodes CDR1 SGHRS and CDR2 YFSETQ. The CDR3 is 14 amino acids. The germline V and J ends were trimmed by 3 bases and 0 bases, with 9 bases remaining between them. This CDR3 is CASSSGTLNTEAFF. The DNA of the CDR3 is TGCGCCAGCAGCTCAGGGACATTGAACACTGAAGCTTTCTTT.

The chain combines TRBV11-1 with TRBJ1-1; 10 bases align to TRBD1. V trimming: 5 bases; J trimming: 11 bases; junction bases outside the gene matches: 14. The CDR3 contains 15 residues. Looked up from germline, CDR1 is SGHAT and CDR2 is FQDESV (reference sequence). CDR3 sequence: CASSKAGGQGSVAFF. CDR3 DNA: TGTGCCAGCAGCAAAGCTGGGGGACAGGGGTCGGTGGCTTTCTTT.

The chain has TRBV12-3 or TRBV12-4 and TRBJ1-1, with unresolved D. Trimming shortened V by 3 bases and J by 4 bases, and 6 bases separated the two germline ends. The CDR3 spans 12 residues. In nucleotides, the CDR3 is TGTGCCAGCAGTTTTTTCGGCACTGAAGCTTTCTTT. Translated: CASSFFGTEAFF.

This clone was seen just once. The chain uses TRBV7-8 and TRBJ2-1, with D possibly TRBD2 on 6 matching bases. The V gene lost 6 bases and the J gene lost 6 bases, with 18 bases spanning the gap. The germline CDR1 and CDR2 sequences are SGHVS and FQNEAQ. The CDR3 contains 15 residues. CDR3 amino acids: CASSVPGRKINEQFF. Written as DNA, the CDR3 is TGTGCCAGCAGTGTTCCCGGGAGAAAAATCAATGAGCAGTTCTTC.

The chain is built from TRBV7-2 and TRBJ1-4; 10 bases align to TRBD1. Trimming cost V 6 bases and J 5 bases; bases outside gene matches: 6. CDR1 is SGHTA, CDR2 FQGNSA, per germline. The CDR3 totals 15 residues. Here the CDR3 DNA reads TGTGCCAGCAGTCGGAAGGGACAGGGGAATGAAAAACTGTTTTTT. It is translated as CASSRKGQGNEKLFF.

In this sample, this clone turned up once. This chain connects TRBV11-2 to TRBJ2-7; possible D gene TRBD1, 8 bases. Between the trimmed V and J ends, which lost 2 bases and 4 bases, there was a span of 12 bases. The length of the CDR3 is 14 residues. The germline gives CDR1 SGHAT, CDR2 FQNNGV. In nucleotides, the CDR3 is TGTGCCAGCAGCTTATACAGGGGGGGATACGAGCAGTACTTC. Translation: CASSLYRGGYEQYF.

The V gene is TRBV24-1, the J gene TRBJ1-6, with D possibly being TRBD1 (5 bases). There are 15 residues in the CDR3. Germline assignment: CDR1 KGHDR and CDR2 SFDVKD. Between the trimmed V and J ends, which lost 4 bases and 7 bases, there was a span of 13 bases. The chain's CDR3 is CATSEGGTSNSPLHF. The CDR3 nucleotides read TGTGCCACCAGTGAGGGGGGGACTTCGAATTCACCCCTCCACTTT.

This CDR3 is CASSPREARYEQYF. CDR3 in DNA: TGTGCCAGCAGTCCGCGGGAGGCACGCTACGAGCAGTACTTC. The V call is TRBV6-5, the J call TRBJ2-7; 8 nucleotides line up with TRBD2. Trimming cost V 5 bases and J 3 bases; bases outside gene matches: 6. Germline assignment: CDR1 MNHEY and CDR2 SVGAGI. This CDR3 comprises 14 residues.

This clone came up many times. This chain uses TRBV6-2 or TRBV6-3 with TRBJ1-5, with a tentative D call TRBD1 (6 bases). Germline V gene data show CDR1 as MNHEY and CDR2 as SVGEGT. This CDR3 region has 16 residues. Trimming left V 5 bases short and J 5 bases short, with 19 bases between. The CDR3 nucleotides are TGTGCCAGCAGTCCAGGCCTTCAGGACAGTTATCAGCCCCAGCATTTT. Its protein product is CASSPGLQDSYQPQHF.

V and J are TRBV29-1 and TRBJ2-1, with 7 bases identical to TRBD2. V shed 5 bases and J 4 bases; nucleotides not matched to a gene: 8. CDR1 is SQVTM and CDR2 is ANQGSEA in the germline V gene. The CDR3 extends over 14 amino acids. CDR3 loop: CSVSFAGVYNEQFF. In DNA form, the CDR3 reads TGCAGCGTTAGTTTTGCGGGAGTTTACAATGAGCAGTTCTTC.

This chain uses TRBV30 with TRBJ2-7, with 8 bases lining up with TRBD1. There are 13 residues in the CDR3. V gave up 7 bases and J gave up 3 bases; unmatched junction bases: 8. Germline assignment: CDR1 GTSNPN and CDR2 SVGIG (reference sequence). The CDR3: CAYTTGVRYEQYF. The CDR3 DNA sequence: TGTGCCTACACGACAGGGGTGCGCTACGAGCAGTACTTC.

This clone has just one count. The genes are TRBV4-2 and TRBJ1-2; the D is unclear. V lost 0 bases, J lost 3 bases, and 8 bases lay in between. Germline CDR1 LGHNA, CDR2 YNFKEQ. This CDR3 is built from 14 residues. The CDR3 spells CASSQENSYYGYTF. The CDR3 DNA reads as TGTGCCAGCAGCCAAGAAAACAGCTACTATGGCTACACCTTC.

The chain has TRBV5-1 and TRBJ2-7; 7 nucleotides align to TRBD2. Germline values: CDR1 SGHRS, CDR2 YFSETQ. The ends lost 2 bases at V and 2 bases at J; junction bases unmatched: 4. The CDR3 sequence is 14 residues long. The CDR3 bases are TGCGCCAGCAGCTTCACGGGGGGAACCTACGAGCAGTACTTC. Residues: CASSFTGGTYEQYF.

This clone was recorded only once. J is TRBJ1-3 and V is TRBV5-1; D gene ambiguous. The CDR3 totals 17 residues. V lost 0 bases to trimming and J lost 0 bases, with 13 bases between them. Germline CDR1 reads SGHRS; CDR2 reads YFSETQ. In DNA form, the CDR3 reads TGCGCCAGCAGCTTGGGGCCCCAGGCCAACTCTGGAAACACCATATATTTT. It specifies CASSLGPQANSGNTIYF. Full variable domain (outside the CDR3, taken from reference TRBV5-1 and TRBJ1-3): KAGVTQTPRYLIKTRGQQVTLSCSPISGHRSVSWYQQTPGQGLQFLFEYFSETQRNKGNFPGRFSGRQFSNSRSEMNVSTLELGDSALYLCASSLGPQANSGNTIYFGEGSWLTVV.